One and the same sample provided the 25 T cell receptor beta chains below, sequenced in a study of OX40 agonist ivuxolimab in advanced cancers. Sequenced by immunoSEQ multiplex PCR; TCRdb stores in-frame clones only, minus some. Here the sample spans about 110,000 clones, around 93% being singletons. The sample consisted of CD4+ or CD8+ T cells sorted from blood, taken in a trial of the OX40 agonist ivuxolimab. These receptors were collected from an adult with an advanced solid tumor such as melanoma, head and neck, liver or kidney cancer.

The chain employs TRBV10-2 and TRBJ2-7; 11 bases are shared with TRBD2. Trimming at V came to 6 bases and at J to 4 bases, leaving 5 bases not matched to a gene. The V gene's germline CDR1 is WSHSY and CDR2 SAAADI. The CDR3 is 14 residues long. DNA of the CDR3: TGCGCCAGCAGCCTACTAGCGGGGGCATACGAGCAGTACTTC. Amino acids: CASSLLAGAYEQYF.

The chain employs TRBV6-6 and TRBJ2-7; D unclear. Deletions cut 6 bases from V and 3 bases from J, with 12 bases between. In germline, CDR1 is MNHNY, CDR2 SVGAGI (reference sequence). The CDR3 is 13 amino acids. CDR3 sequence: CASRIPHGYEQYF. CDR3 sequence (DNA): TGTGCCAGCAGGATCCCCCACGGCTACGAGCAGTACTTC.

The CDR3 DNA follows: TGTGCCAGCAGTGCCAAGGACAATCAGCCCCAGCATTTT. Its protein is CASSAKDNQPQHF. V gene TRBV2 combines with J gene TRBJ1-5; the D is unclear. V was cut by 4 bases and J by 3 bases, with 7 bases left in between. The CDR3 has 13 amino acids. CDR1 is SNHLY, CDR2 FYNNEI, per germline.

This sequence joins TRBV6-1 and TRBJ2-7; D gene unclear. Germline V CDR1 and CDR2: MNHNS, SASEGT. The CDR3 totals 13 residues. V was pared by 5 bases and J by 4 bases, with 12 bases between. In DNA form, the CDR3 reads TGTGCCAGCAGTTCCTCGAGGCATTACGAGCAGTACTTC. The encoded protein is CASSSSRHYEQYF.

This clone was found once. The rearrangement links TRBV5-1 to TRBJ1-1; possibly TRBD1 for D (6 bases). CDR1 is SGHRS, CDR2 YFSETQ, per germline. V was trimmed by 4 bases and J by 6 bases, leaving 13 bases between them. The CDR3 sequence is 13 residues long. CDR3 sequence reads: CASSQGHVAEAFF. Written as DNA, the CDR3 is TGCGCCAGCAGCCAGGGACATGTCGCTGAAGCTTTCTTT.

The chain recombines TRBV6-5 with TRBJ2-7; 8 nucleotides match TRBD1. CDR3 length equals 15 residues. Germline values: CDR1 MNHEY, CDR2 SVGAGI. The V gene end was trimmed by 5 bases and the J gene end by 6 bases; junction bases not matched to a gene: 12. The DNA for the CDR3 is TGTGCCAGCAGTACAATCGGACAGGGATCTGGCGAGCAGTACTTC. Protein sequence: CASSTIGQGSGEQYF.

The V and J genes are TRBV29-1 and TRBJ2-1; D remains unclear. Deletions cut 5 bases from V and 11 bases from J, with 16 bases between. The CDR3 has 12 amino acids. Germline loops: CDR1 SQVTM, CDR2 ANQGSEA. The CDR3 DNA sequence: TGCAGCGTTCTTGGGGTTAAGGACCAGCAGTTCTTC. It is translated as CSVLGVKDQQFF.

The chain employs TRBV29-1 and TRBJ1-1; possibly TRBD1 for D (6 bases). Trimming pared 4 bases from V and 4 bases from J, leaving 19 bases between. Germline loops: CDR1 SQVTM, CDR2 ANQGSEA. This CDR3 has 15 residues. CDR3 coding DNA: TGCAGCGTTGTCTTGGGAGGATCGGGGGCCACTGAAGCTTTCTTT. Its translation is CSVVLGGSGATEAFF.

The rearrangement uses TRBV5-3 and TRBJ1-2; D is ambiguous. TRBV5-3 is an open reading frame whose function is uncertain. Trimming removed 5 bases from V and 2 bases from J, with 10 bases in between. This CDR3 comprises 13 residues. CDR3 nucleotides: TGTGCCAGAAGGTTATCTCGAAACTATGGCTACACCTTC. Protein sequence: CARRLSRNYGYTF.

The chain carries TRBV30 and TRBJ2-5, with 10 bases fitting TRBD2. The CDR3 runs to 14 residues. V was pared by 0 bases and J by 3 bases, with 1 base of the junction left unmatched. Looked up from germline, CDR1 is GTSNPN and CDR2 is SVGIG (reference sequence). In nucleotides, the CDR3 is TGTGCCTGGAGTGTCCTAGCGGGAGAAGAGACCCAGTACTTC. Its protein product is CAWSVLAGEETQYF.

This chain connects TRBV11-2 to TRBJ2-3; no clear D. CDR1 is SGHAT, CDR2 FQNNGV, per germline. The CDR3 has 12 amino acids. With 1 base removed from V and 4 bases from J, the gap between germline ends came to 3 bases. The CDR3 reads CASSLGSDTQYF. The DNA of the CDR3 is TGTGCCAGCAGCTTAGGGTCAGATACGCAGTATTTT.

Comment on this clone: At one end, the junction sequence differs from germline, possibly due to a read error. Other DNA sequences within the sample encode an identical CDR3. The J gene is TRBJ2-1, the V gene TRBV27, with a possible D match to TRBD2 (7 bases). CDR3 size: 16 residues. The germline CDR1 and CDR2 sequences are MNHEY and SMNVEV (reference sequence). CDR3 sequence: CASSDPGGATYNEQFF. CDR3 DNA: TGTGCCAGCAGTGATCCGGGGGGCGCGACCTACAACGAGCAGTTCTTC.

J is TRBJ2-1 and V is TRBV7-2, with 10 bases that match TRBD2. Germline CDR1 is SGHTA and CDR2 is FQGNSA. CDR3 length: 16 amino acids. After removal of 4 bases from V and 5 bases from J, the junction contained 8 bases not matched to a gene. The CDR3 loop is CASSSWGAGGNNEQFF. CDR3 nucleotide sequence: TGTGCCAGCAGCTCCTGGGGAGCGGGGGGGAACAATGAGCAGTTCTTC.

The V call is TRBV2, the J call TRBJ2-7; 11 nucleotides match TRBD1. There are 15 residues in the CDR3. V gave up 6 bases and J gave up 6 bases; unmatched junction bases: 10. Germline assignment: CDR1 SNHLY and CDR2 FYNNEI. The CDR3: CASREGTGGTREQYF. CDR3 DNA sequence: TGTGCCAGCAGAGAGGGGACAGGGGGTACTCGCGAGCAGTACTTC.

This clone has a single count. The chain employs TRBV7-2 and TRBJ2-5, with 8 bases matching TRBD2. The junction had 6 bases not matched to a gene; V was cut back by 5 bases and J by 7 bases. The CDR3 spans 13 residues. Germline CDR1 SGHTA, CDR2 FQGNSA. CDR3 sequence: CASSAVLAGTQYF. The CDR3 nucleotides read TGTGCCAGCAGCGCTGTCCTAGCGGGGACCCAGTACTTC.

In its sample, this clone was seen a few times. The CDR3 loop is CAWSESSIQPQHF. The CDR3 DNA follows: TGTGCCTGGAGTGAATCCAGTATTCAGCCCCAGCATTTT. The chain carries TRBV30 and TRBJ1-5; D gene uncertain. Trimming left V 1 base short and J 6 bases short, with 10 bases between. Germline V gene lookup returns CDR1 GTSNPN and CDR2 SVGIG (reference sequence). CDR3 length equals 13 residues. Full variable domain (remainder filled in from reference TRBV30 and TRBJ1-5): SQTIHQWPATLVQPVGSPLSLECTVEGTSNPNLYWYRQAAGRGLQLLFYSVGIGQISSEVPQNLSASRPQDRQFILSSKKLLLSDSGFYLCAWSESSIQPQHFGDGTRLSIL.

V and J are TRBV19 and TRBJ2-1, with 9 positions matching TRBD1. The CDR3 spans 14 residues. Trimming took 7 bases from V and 9 from J; bases not matched to a gene: 10. The germline V gene encodes CDR1 LNHDA and CDR2 SQIVND (reference sequence). CDR3 region: CASKPGQGPTEQFF. In DNA, the CDR3 is TGTGCCAGTAAACCGGGACAGGGACCTACTGAGCAGTTCTTC.

The chain couples TRBV5-1 to TRBJ2-5; 9 bases fit TRBD2. CDR1 SGHRS and CDR2 YFSETQ come from the germline V gene. The CDR3 sequence is 14 residues long. V gave up 2 bases and J gave up 5 bases; unmatched junction bases: 4. CDR3 DNA sequence: TGCGCCAGCAGCTTAATCAGCGGGGGGGAGACCCAGTACTTC. Translated, it gives CASSLISGGETQYF.

This clone has a single count. The chain carries TRBV30 and TRBJ2-7, with a possible D match to TRBD2 (5 bases). V lost 3 bases and J lost 2, with 8 bases in between. CDR1 is GTSNPN, CDR2 SVGIG, per germline (reference sequence). The CDR3 loop spans 12 amino acids. The CDR3 DNA sequence: TGTGCCTGGAGAGGAGGACCCTACGAGCAGTACTTC. Encoded protein: CAWRGGPYEQYF.

The V gene is TRBV7-9, the J gene TRBJ1-1; unclear D gene. The CDR3 has 13 residues. The germline V and J ends were trimmed by 5 bases and 0 bases, with 7 bases remaining between them. Germline V gene lookup returns CDR1 SEHNR and CDR2 FQNEAQ (reference sequence). The DNA for the CDR3 is TGTGCCAGCAGCCTCTCAGTGAACACTGAAGCTTTCTTT. This gives the protein CASSLSVNTEAFF.

The chain employs TRBV29-1 and TRBJ2-5; D is unclear. This CDR3 is 12 amino acids long. V was pared by 4 bases and J by 3 bases, with 9 bases between. Germline V lookup: CDR1 SQVTM, CDR2 ANQGSEA. For the CDR3, the DNA is TGCAGCGTTGTAGGCAGAGAAGAGACCCAGTACTTC. Translation gives CSVVGREETQYF.

The chain recombines TRBV11-2 with TRBJ2-2; a weak D match, TRBD2 (5 bases). Germline V lookup: CDR1 SGHAT, CDR2 FQNNGV. V gave up 4 bases and J gave up 7 bases, with 16 bases separating them. This CDR3 is built from 15 residues. Here the CDR3 reads CASSSKVEAGGELFF. As DNA, the CDR3 is TGTGCCAGCAGCTCCAAGGTCGAGGCGGGCGGGGAGCTGTTTTTT.

The chain uses TRBV5-1 and TRBJ1-1; tentative D call: TRBD1 (5 bases). Trimming shortened V by 5 bases and J by 6 bases, and 17 bases separated the two germline ends. Germline values: CDR1 SGHRS, CDR2 YFSETQ. The CDR3 runs 14 residues. The CDR3 nucleotides read TGCGCCAGCAGTTATGACAGAGACGACGCTGAAGCTTTCTTT. Its translation is CASSYDRDDAEAFF.

The genes are TRBV5-1 and TRBJ2-1, with 7 bases that match TRBD2. The CDR3 runs to 17 residues. V was pared by 1 base and J by 4 bases, with 11 bases of the junction left unmatched. Germline V lookup: CDR1 SGHRS, CDR2 YFSETQ. CDR3 in amino acids: CASSLNGEAGIYNEQFF. DNA for the CDR3: TGCGCCAGCAGCTTGAACGGTGAAGCGGGGATATACAATGAGCAGTTCTTC.

The CDR3 spells CASKSGDGAKNIQYF. For the CDR3, the DNA is TGTGCCAGCAAAAGCGGGGATGGAGCCAAAAACATTCAGTACTTC. The V gene is TRBV28, the J gene TRBJ2-4; 7 positions agree with TRBD2. Unmatched junction bases numbered 6, after V lost 7 bases and J lost 0 bases. This CDR3 spans 15 amino acids. Germline-derived CDR1 and CDR2 are MDHEN and SYDVKM.